A selection of T cell receptor beta chains follows, all from one sample in a study of cytomegalovirus exposure and HLA in healthy donors. TCRdb's table, derived via immunoSEQ multiplex PCR, lists solely in-frame clones and lacks some. This sample has roughly 140,000 clones; 75% to 80% occur once, and the top ten carry roughly 0.69%. Sequencing input: PBMCs. The receptors derive from a male donor in good health and CMV-seronegative. The CDR3 runs from the conserved cysteine through the conserved F or W. A D gene is named only where the DNA matches it firmly. Rows may omit the clone size; those that give it use once, few, many or a size class.

CDR3: CASSSGGKTDTQYF
DNA: TGCGCCAGCAGCTCTGGCGGGAAGACAGATACGCAGTATTTT
J: TRBJ2-3
V: TRBV5-1
D: NA
size: NA

CDR3: CASSSISGYTQYF
DNA: TGTGCCAGCAGCTCGATTAGCGGGTATACGCAGTATTTT
J: TRBJ2-3
V: TRBV11-2
D: TRBD2
size: NA

CDR3: CSVVEGLAGGEQYF
DNA: TGCAGCGTTGTTGAGGGACTAGCGGGAGGTGAGCAGTACTTC
J: TRBJ2-7
V: TRBV29-1
D: TRBD2
size: NA

CDR3: CASSLGVGGVYEQYF
DNA: TGTGCCAGCAGCTTAGGAGTGGGAGGCGTCTACGAGCAGTACTTC
J: TRBJ2-7
V: TRBV7-8
D: NA
size: NA

CDR3: CASSELAGGADTQYF
DNA: TGTGCCAGCAGTGAACTAGCGGGAGGGGCAGATACGCAGTATTTT
J: TRBJ2-3
V: TRBV6-1
D: TRBD2
size: NA

CDR3: CAWSRGRGETQYF
DNA: TGTGCCTGGAGTAGAGGCCGCGGAGAGACCCAGTACTTC
J: TRBJ2-5
V: TRBV30
D: NA
size: NA

CDR3: CASISGTEAFF
DNA: TGTGCCAGCATCTCGGGGACTGAAGCTTTCTTT
J: TRBJ1-1
V: TRBV6-4
D: NA
size: few

CDR3: CARRQPGTSGGEQYF
DNA: TGTGCCAGAAGACAACCCGGGACTAGCGGGGGGGAGCAGTACTTC
J: TRBJ2-7
V: TRBV7-5
D: NA
size: few

CDR3: CASTRTSLGYEQFF
DNA: TGTGCCAGCACCCGGACTAGCTTAGGGTATGAGCAGTTCTTC
J: TRBJ2-1
V: TRBV5-6
D: TRBD2
size: few

CDR3: CSVGDRASTDTQYF
DNA: TGCAGCGTAGGAGACAGGGCGAGCACAGATACGCAGTATTTT
J: TRBJ2-3
V: TRBV29-1
D: TRBD1
size: NA

CDR3: CAIRQGEAGELFF
DNA: TGTGCCATACGACAGGGGGAGGCCGGGGAGCTGTTTTTT
J: TRBJ2-2
V: TRBV7-7
D: TRBD1
size: NA

CDR3: CASSLASGPSKDQETQYF
DNA: TGCGCCAGCAGCTTGGCCAGCGGGCCCTCGAAAGACCAAGAGACCCAGTACTTC
J: TRBJ2-5
V: TRBV5-1
D: NA
size: NA

CDR3: CAIRQGDNSPLHF
DNA: TGTGCCATCAGACAGGGGGATAATTCACCCCTCCACTTT
J: TRBJ1-6
V: TRBV10-3
D: TRBD1
size: NA

CDR3: CASSHGVLAGGPQETQYF
DNA: TGTGCCAGCAGCCATGGCGTTCTAGCGGGAGGCCCACAAGAGACCCAGTACTTC
J: TRBJ2-5
V: TRBV5-4
D: TRBD2
size: NA

CDR3: CASSPQGANYGYTF
DNA: TGTGCCAGCAGCCCCCAGGGGGCTAACTATGGCTACACCTTC
J: TRBJ1-2
V: TRBV5-4
D: TRBD1
size: NA

CDR3: CASSPGTATNEKLFF
DNA: TGTGCCAGTAGTCCGGGGACAGCAACTAATGAAAAACTGTTTTTT
J: TRBJ1-4
V: TRBV19
D: TRBD1
size: NA

CDR3: CASSVDLTVTREAFF
DNA: TGTGCCAGCAGCGTAGACTTGACAGTGACTAGGGAAGCTTTCTTT
J: TRBJ1-1
V: TRBV9
D: NA
size: NA

CDR3: CASSYGGGGNQPQHF
DNA: TGTGCCAGCAGTTACGGGGGGGGAGGCAATCAGCCCCAGCATTTT
J: TRBJ1-5
V: TRBV6-5
D: NA
size: NA

CDR3: CASSLARDYEQYF
DNA: TGTGCCAGCAGCTTAGCTCGGGACTACGAGCAGTACTTC
J: TRBJ2-7
V: TRBV7-2
D: NA
size: NA

CDR3: CASSYSIENSGNTIYF
DNA: TGTGCCAGCAGTTACTCCATCGAGAACTCTGGAAACACCATATATTTT
J: TRBJ1-3
V: TRBV6-5
D: NA
size: few

CDR3: CASSELQGQGTEKLFF
DNA: TGTGCCAGCAGTGAACTTCAGGGACAGGGAACTGAAAAACTGTTTTTT
J: TRBJ1-4
V: TRBV6-1
D: TRBD1
size: few

CDR3: CASSNTPVYEQYF
DNA: TGTGCCAGCAGCAATACGCCAGTCTACGAGCAGTACTTC
J: TRBJ2-7
V: TRBV7-9
D: NA
size: NA

CDR3: CASSLGDSEQYF
DNA: TGTGCCAGCAGCTTAGGGGATAGCGAGCAGTACTTC
J: TRBJ2-7
V: TRBV11-2
D: NA
size: NA